This is a list of T cell receptor beta chains from one sample in a study of vaccination effects on CD4 cells after COVID-19. These receptors have no known antigen. Sequenced by immunoSEQ multiplex PCR; TCRdb stores in-frame clones only, minus some. The table has approximately 74,000 clones, 73% seen once; the top ten hold less than 2.5%. Sequencing used CD4+ T cells from PBMCs cultured without peptide, obtained after COVID-19 vaccination. These receptors came from a human donor who received a COVID-19 vaccine. Both conserved end residues are part of each CDR3. Each record gives: D gene, clone size, V gene, J gene, CDR3 protein, CDR3 DNA. A D gene is named only where the DNA matches it firmly. A clone size is listed for some rows: how often the clone was seen (once, few, many), or a class if it is expanded.

NA,NA,TRBV3-1/TRBV3-2,TRBJ1-1,CASSQDEQGYGEAFF,TGTGCCAGCAGCCAAGACGAACAGGGATACGGTGAAGCTTTCTTT
TRBD1,NA,TRBV6-6,TRBJ1-4,CASSRDSLGKLFF,TGTGCCAGCAGCCGGGACAGCCTAGGAAAACTGTTTTTT
TRBD1,NA,TRBV29-1,TRBJ1-2,CSAGQGSGYTF,TGCAGCGCTGGACAGGGATCGGGCTACACCTTC
NA,NA,TRBV30,TRBJ1-3,CASDDGVGPHSGNTIYF,TGTGCCTCCGATGACGGGGTAGGCCCCCACTCTGGAAACACCATATATTTT
NA,NA,TRBV7-8,TRBJ2-2,CASSGIGRFANTGELFF,TGTGCCAGTTCGGGTATCGGGAGATTCGCGAACACCGGGGAGCTGTTTTTT
NA,NA,TRBV12-5,TRBJ1-1,CASALQGNTEAFF,TGTGCTAGTGCCCTGCAGGGGAACACTGAAGCTTTCTTT
NA,NA,TRBV14,TRBJ1-2,CASSGLRGSAGYTF,TGTGCCAGCAGCGGACTTCGGGGGAGTGCTGGCTACACCTTC
NA,few,TRBV7-9,TRBJ1-6,CASSTGTADSPLHF,TGTGCCAGCAGCACGGGGACGGCGGATTCACCCCTCCACTTT
TRBD1,NA,TRBV10-3,TRBJ1-2,CAINGEGQGSYTF,TGTGCCATCAATGGGGAGGGACAGGGGAGCTACACCTTC
NA,NA,TRBV19,TRBJ2-1,CASSSTYSVGRNNEQFF,TGTGCCAGTAGTTCCACTTATAGCGTGGGAAGGAACAATGAGCAGTTCTTC
TRBD1,NA,TRBV19,TRBJ1-2,CASSNPGQGRRYGYTF,TGTGCCAGTAGTAACCCGGGACAGGGGCGCCGCTATGGCTACACCTTC
TRBD1,NA,TRBV3-1/TRBV3-2,TRBJ2-1,CASSLSGGQGARFF,TGTGCCAGCAGCCTCTCTGGAGGACAGGGGGCTAGGTTCTTC
NA,NA,TRBV19,TRBJ1-5,CASRRLTVSNQPQHF,TGTGCCAGTCGGAGACTCACCGTTAGCAATCAGCCCCAGCATTTT
NA,NA,TRBV6-2/TRBV6-3,TRBJ1-5,CASSYRLGAGNQPQHF,TGTGCCAGCAGTTACCGGCTAGGGGCGGGCAATCAGCCCCAGCATTTT
NA,NA,TRBV5-4,TRBJ1-4,CASSFGLANEKLFF,TGTGCCAGCAGCTTCGGTCTGGCTAATGAAAAACTGTTTTTT
NA,few,TRBV2,TRBJ2-2,CASSKGGTSTGELFF,TGTGCCAGCAGCAAAGGGGGGACGAGTACCGGGGAGCTGTTTTTT
TRBD1,NA,TRBV5-1,TRBJ1-1,CASHRGAEAFF,TGCGCCAGCCACAGGGGCGCTGAAGCTTTCTTT
NA,NA,TRBV9,TRBJ1-4,CASSVSGGGEKLFF,TGTGCCAGCAGCGTAAGTGGAGGAGGTGAAAAACTGTTTTTT
NA,NA,TRBV12-5,TRBJ2-5,CASGFGLTYQETQYF,TGTGCTAGTGGTTTCGGGCTCACGTACCAAGAGACCCAGTACTTC
NA,NA,TRBV5-1,TRBJ1-2,CASSFREDYGYTF,TGCGCCAGCAGCTTTAGGGAGGACTATGGCTACACCTTC
TRBD2,NA,TRBV28,TRBJ2-1,CASSFSGGRNEQFF,TGTGCCAGCAGTTTTAGCGGGGGTAGGAATGAGCAGTTCTTC
NA,NA,TRBV5-4,TRBJ2-5,CASSFGEETQYF,TGTGCCAGCAGCTTTGGAGAGGAGACCCAGTACTTC
NA,NA,TRBV7-9,TRBJ1-3,CASSPRMYGNTIYF,TGTGCCAGCAGCCCAAGGATGTACGGAAACACCATATATTTT
NA,NA,TRBV6-6,TRBJ1-2,CASSYSGGNYGYTF,TGTGCCAGCAGTTACTCTGGGGGAAACTATGGCTACACCTTC
NA,few,TRBV29-1,TRBJ1-2,CSADIYGYTF,TGCAGCGCGGACATCTATGGCTACACCTTC
TRBD2,few,TRBV6-4,TRBJ2-2,CASSELARTGELFF,TGTGCCAGCAGTGAACTAGCGCGGACCGGGGAGCTGTTTTTT
NA,NA,TRBV24-1,TRBJ2-3,CATSDPGPAGSLKNTQYF,TGTGCCACCAGTGATCCCGGCCCAGCGGGCTCCTTAAAAAATACGCAGTATTTT
TRBD1,NA,TRBV5-1,TRBJ2-1,CASSPGTGGRDEQFF,TGCGCCAGCAGCCCGGGGACAGGGGGCAGAGATGAGCAGTTCTTC
NA,NA,TRBV12-3/TRBV12-4,TRBJ2-4,CASSFVPNIQYF,TGTGCCAGCAGTTTCGTACCAAACATTCAGTACTTC
NA,once,TRBV10-1,TRBJ1-1,CASSEYGLNTEAFF,TGCGCCAGCAGTGAGTACGGGTTGAACACTGAAGCTTTCTTT
NA,NA,TRBV7-9,TRBJ2-2,CASSFYSTNTGELFF,TGTGCCAGCAGCTTTTACAGTACTAACACCGGGGAGCTGTTTTTT
TRBD2,NA,TRBV6-6,TRBJ2-2,CASSYGGELTGELFF,TGTGCCAGCAGTTACGGGGGGGAACTAACCGGGGAGCTGTTTTTT
NA,NA,TRBV18,TRBJ2-5,CASSPFPQAIQETQYF,TGTGCCAGCTCACCATTTCCCCAAGCAATCCAAGAGACCCAGTACTTC
NA,NA,TRBV2,TRBJ1-1,CASRRGMNTEAFF,TGTGCCAGCAGGAGGGGCATGAACACTGAAGCTTTCTTT
NA,NA,TRBV5-6,TRBJ1-6,CASSLLQGRYNSPLHF,TGTGCCAGCAGCTTGCTCCAGGGACGTTATAATTCACCCCTCCACTTT
NA,NA,TRBV4-1,TRBJ1-6,CASSQEWSQINSPLHF,TGCGCCAGCAGCCAAGAGTGGAGTCAAATTAATTCACCCCTCCACTTT
NA,few,TRBV19,TRBJ2-5,CASVGGETQYF,TGTGCCAGTGTCGGTGGAGAGACCCAGTACTTC
NA,NA,TRBV6-5,TRBJ1-1,CASSYRGITEAFF,TGTGCCAGCAGTTACAGAGGGATTACTGAAGCTTTCTTT
NA,NA,TRBV28,TRBJ1-2,CASSFPGGTGYTF,TGTGCCAGCAGTTTCCCGGGGGGCACTGGCTACACCTTC
NA,NA,TRBV24-1,TRBJ1-2,CATSASPGRDGYGYTF,TGTGCCACCAGTGCCTCCCCGGGGAGAGATGGCTATGGCTACACCTTC
NA,NA,TRBV4-2,TRBJ2-1,CASSQEHRGVTYNEQFF,TGTGCCAGCAGCCAGGAGCATAGGGGAGTCACCTACAATGAGCAGTTCTTC
TRBD1,NA,TRBV11-2,TRBJ1-6,CASSLDRSSYNSPLHF,TGTGCCAGCAGCTTGGACAGGAGCTCCTATAATTCACCCCTCCACTTT
NA,few,TRBV28,TRBJ2-1,CASSPQPGQRVYNEQFF,TGTGCCAGCAGTCCGCAGCCTGGACAGCGGGTCTACAATGAGCAGTTCTTC
NA,NA,TRBV6-6,TRBJ2-2,CASGGGHLPNTGELFF,TGTGCCAGCGGGGGGGGACACCTCCCGAACACCGGGGAGCTGTTTTTT
NA,few,TRBV5-1,TRBJ1-5,CASSETGINQPQHF,TGCGCCAGCAGCGAGACAGGTATCAATCAGCCCCAGCATTTT
NA,few,TRBV18,TRBJ1-1,CASSPTRGNTEAFF,TGTGCCAGCTCCCCCACGCGGGGGAACACTGAAGCTTTCTTT
NA,few,TRBV27,TRBJ1-4,CASSFSGVTNEKLFF,TGTGCCAGCAGTTTCTCCGGTGTTACTAATGAAAAACTGTTTTTT
TRBD1,NA,TRBV6-5,TRBJ2-3,CASSYRDREDTQYF,TGTGCCAGCAGTTACCGCGACAGGGAGGATACGCAGTATTTT
NA,NA,TRBV7-9,TRBJ2-5,CASGFGSQETQYF,TGTGCCAGTGGCTTTGGCTCCCAAGAGACCCAGTACTTC
TRBD2,NA,TRBV7-2,TRBJ2-1,CASSFRQLAGNTNNEQFF,TGTGCCAGCAGCTTCCGCCAACTAGCGGGAAATACAAACAATGAGCAGTTCTTC
NA,once,TRBV7-8,TRBJ2-2,CASSLFPHGELFF,TGTGCCAGCAGCTTATTTCCGCACGGGGAGCTGTTTTTT
TRBD1,NA,TRBV29-1,TRBJ2-5,CSASGQIEETQYF,TGCAGCGCATCGGGACAGATTGAAGAGACCCAGTACTTC
NA,few,TRBV7-2,TRBJ1-5,CASSLAGWGQPQHF,TGTGCCAGCAGCTTAGCCGGGTGGGGACAGCCCCAGCATTTT
TRBD1,NA,TRBV19,TRBJ1-1,CASSITGTGHTEAFF,TGTGCCAGTAGTATAACTGGGACAGGGCACACTGAAGCTTTCTTT
NA,NA,TRBV25-1,TRBJ1-1,CASSELRGSTEAFF,TGTGCCAGCAGTGAATTACGGGGGAGCACTGAAGCTTTCTTT
NA,NA,TRBV29-1,TRBJ2-2,CSVGDSGELFF,TGCAGCGTTGGGGACTCCGGGGAGCTGTTTTTT
NA,NA,TRBV28,TRBJ2-1,CASSSGGFNNEQFF,TGTGCCAGCAGTTCAGGGGGGTTCAACAATGAGCAGTTCTTC
NA,NA,TRBV6-5,TRBJ2-3,CASNLQGTRDTQYF,TGTGCCAGCAACCTGCAAGGGACCCGAGATACGCAGTATTTT
TRBD1,NA,TRBV2,TRBJ1-4,CASSVLTGGNEKLFF,TGTGCCAGCAGTGTTCTTACAGGGGGCAATGAAAAACTGTTTTTT